This T cell receptor beta chain came from a study of cytomegalovirus exposure and HLA in healthy donors. Looking at the study overall: Most genotyped donors, approximately 77% of about 430, had Caucasian-associated genetic ancestry.

Study-level findings and limits: Available immune exposure information covered CMV serostatus only. Most TCR sequences were seen very rarely across donors, but some public TCRs occurred in many. Differences between HLA loci emerged in a later analysis of TCR association rates, with DRB1 most and HLA-C fewest.

The primer mix had 60 Vbeta and 13 Jbeta primers. Using immunoSEQ multiplex PCR, the repertoire was profiled, and TCRdb retains in-frame clones only, with some absent. Of around 150,000 clones listed, around 86% were seen once; the top ten hold roughly 2%. As regards this clone: Its antigen is undetermined.

The CDR3 is 15 amino acids. Looked up from germline, CDR1 is SGHRS and CDR2 is YFSETQ. Trimming removed 0 bases at V and 5 bases at J, with 13 bases between. This sequence originates from a human donor in good health. The chain employs TRBV5-1 and TRBJ2-3; D perhaps matches TRBD1 (6 bases). Sample: PBMCs. The CDR3 coding sequence is TGCGCCAGCAGCTTGGCTTCAGGGGTAGGAGATACGCAGTATTTT. Its translation: CASSLASGVGDTQYF.